This T cell receptor (beta chain) is from a study of HIV-infected children after antiretroviral therapy interruption. Unique molecular identifiers were included in an RNA-based 3' RACE TCR library. MiXCR, run by TCRdb on the 3' RACE reads, gives a single entry per CDR3 protein. The sample has roughly 46,000 distinct CDR3 sequences, 4.3% seen once. The treatment was: PENTA 11 planned treatment interruption arm or continuous ART arm. The study's findings and limits: Minor non-naive CD45RA+ populations, like EMRA or stem memory, might contaminate naive sorts.

Many counts were recorded for this clonotype. Its antigen remains unidentified. The germline CDR1 and CDR2 sequences are SGHNT and YENEEA. The CDR3 totals 15 residues. J lost 3 bases, V lost 1 base, and 3 bases had no gene match. Sequenced here: CD45RA+ CD4+ T cells from PBMCs, pooled from several time points, sampled from a donor given antiretroviral therapy, either interrupted or continuous. Subset: naive CD4+ CD45RA+ CD45RO- T cells. This TCR derives from a pool of human donors with HIV. The V call is TRBV11-3, the J call TRBJ2-7; 10 bases match TRBD1. The CDR3 bases are TGTGCCAGCAGCTTAGCCGGGACAGGGGACTACGAGCAGTACTTC. It is translated as CASSLAGTGDYEQYF.